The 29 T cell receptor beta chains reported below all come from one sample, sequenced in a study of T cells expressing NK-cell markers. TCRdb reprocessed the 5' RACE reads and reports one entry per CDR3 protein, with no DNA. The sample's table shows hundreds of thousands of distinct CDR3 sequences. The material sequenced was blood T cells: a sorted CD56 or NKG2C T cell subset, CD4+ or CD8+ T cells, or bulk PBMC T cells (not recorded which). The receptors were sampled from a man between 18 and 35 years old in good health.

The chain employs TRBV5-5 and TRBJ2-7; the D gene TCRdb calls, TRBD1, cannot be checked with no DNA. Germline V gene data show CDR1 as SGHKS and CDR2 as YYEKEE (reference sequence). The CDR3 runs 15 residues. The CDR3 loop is CASTSTGDSTYEQYF.

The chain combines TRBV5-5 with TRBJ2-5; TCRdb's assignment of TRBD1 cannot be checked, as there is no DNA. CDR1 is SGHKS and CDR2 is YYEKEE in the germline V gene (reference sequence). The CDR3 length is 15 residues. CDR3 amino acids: CASSFETGGKETQYF.

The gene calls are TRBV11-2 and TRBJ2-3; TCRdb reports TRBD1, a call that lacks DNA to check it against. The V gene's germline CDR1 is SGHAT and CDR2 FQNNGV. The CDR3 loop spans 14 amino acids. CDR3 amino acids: CASSLGQVTDTQYF. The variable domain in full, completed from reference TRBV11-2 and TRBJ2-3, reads EAGVAQSPRYKIIEKRQSVAFWCNPISGHATLYWYQQILGQGPKLLIQFQNNGVVDDSQLPKDRFSAERLKGVDSTLKIQPAKLEDSAVYLCASSLGQVTDTQYFGPGTRLTVL.

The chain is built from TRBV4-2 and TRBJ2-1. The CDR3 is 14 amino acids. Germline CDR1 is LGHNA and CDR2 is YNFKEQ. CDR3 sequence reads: CASSGRSSYNEQFF.

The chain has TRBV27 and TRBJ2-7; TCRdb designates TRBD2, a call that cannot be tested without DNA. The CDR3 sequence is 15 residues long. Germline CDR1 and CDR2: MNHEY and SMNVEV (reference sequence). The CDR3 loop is CASSSGLAGVSEQYF.

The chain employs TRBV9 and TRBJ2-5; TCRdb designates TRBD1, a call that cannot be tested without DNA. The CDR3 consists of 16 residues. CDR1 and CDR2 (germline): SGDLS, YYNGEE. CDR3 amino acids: CASSLYAGQGFETQYF. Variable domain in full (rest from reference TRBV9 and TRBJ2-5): DSGVTQTPKHLITATGQRVTLRCSPRSGDLSVYWYQQSLDQGLQFLIQYYNGEERAKGNILERFSAQQFPDLHSELNLSSLELGDSALYFCASSLYAGQGFETQYFGPGTRLLVL.

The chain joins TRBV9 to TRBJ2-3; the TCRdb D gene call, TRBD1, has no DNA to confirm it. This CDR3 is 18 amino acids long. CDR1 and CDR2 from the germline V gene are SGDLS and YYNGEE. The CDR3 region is CASSVLPPGTGNTDTQYF.

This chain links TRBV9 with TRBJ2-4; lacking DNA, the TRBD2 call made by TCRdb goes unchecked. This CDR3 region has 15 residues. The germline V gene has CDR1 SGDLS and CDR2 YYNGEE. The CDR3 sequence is CASSFSGRWGDIQYF.

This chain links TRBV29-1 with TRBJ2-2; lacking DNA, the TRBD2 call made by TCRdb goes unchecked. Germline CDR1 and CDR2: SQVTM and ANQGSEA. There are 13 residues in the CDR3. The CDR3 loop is CSVDRAGTGELFF.

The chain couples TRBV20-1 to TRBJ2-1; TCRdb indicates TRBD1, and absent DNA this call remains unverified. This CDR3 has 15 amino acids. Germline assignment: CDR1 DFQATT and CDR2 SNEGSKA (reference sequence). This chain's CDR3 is CSASFGGTRNNEQFF.

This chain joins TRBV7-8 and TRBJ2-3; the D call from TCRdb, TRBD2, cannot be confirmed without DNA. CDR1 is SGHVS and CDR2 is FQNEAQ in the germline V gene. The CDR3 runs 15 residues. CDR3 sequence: CASSRRLADTDTQYF.

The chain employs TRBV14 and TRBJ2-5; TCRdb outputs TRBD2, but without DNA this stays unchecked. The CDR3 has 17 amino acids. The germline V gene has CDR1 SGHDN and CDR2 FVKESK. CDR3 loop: CASSQVGPRKIQETQYF.

The CDR3 is CASSSPRTDRMNTEAFF. The chain carries TRBV11-3 and TRBJ1-1; checking the TCRdb D call of TRBD1 is not possible without DNA. The CDR3 covers 17 residues. Germline CDR1 and CDR2: SGHNT and YENEEA.

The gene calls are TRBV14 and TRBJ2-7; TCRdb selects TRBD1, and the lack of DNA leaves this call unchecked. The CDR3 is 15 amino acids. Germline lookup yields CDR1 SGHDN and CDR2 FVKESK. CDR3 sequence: CASSLRQGSSYEQYF.

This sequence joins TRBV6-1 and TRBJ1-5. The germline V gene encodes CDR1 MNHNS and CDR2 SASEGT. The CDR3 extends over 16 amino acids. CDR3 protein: CASSPLDQGRARPQHF.

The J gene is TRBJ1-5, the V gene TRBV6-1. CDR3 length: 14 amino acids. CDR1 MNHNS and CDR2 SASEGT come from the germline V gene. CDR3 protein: CASSPKGRGQPQHF.

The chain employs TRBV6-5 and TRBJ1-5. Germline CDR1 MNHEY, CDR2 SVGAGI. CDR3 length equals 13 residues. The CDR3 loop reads CASSYGGNQPQHF.

The CDR3 spells CASSLGVAGDHNEQFF. The rearrangement links TRBV7-7 to TRBJ2-1; TCRdb designates TRBD2, a call that cannot be tested without DNA. Per germline, CDR1 SSHAT and CDR2 FNYEAQ (reference sequence). The CDR3 length is 16 residues. Using reference TRBV7-7 and TRBJ2-1 for the parts outside the CDR3, the full variable domain is GAGVSQSPRYKVTKRGQDVTLRCDPISSHATLYWYQQALGQGPEFLTYFNYEAQPDKSGLPSDRFSAERPEGSISTLTIQRTEQRDSAMYRCASSLGVAGDHNEQFFGPGTRLTVL.

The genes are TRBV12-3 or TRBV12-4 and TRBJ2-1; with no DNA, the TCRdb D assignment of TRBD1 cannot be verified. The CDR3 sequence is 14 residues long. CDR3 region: CASSGGISYNEQFF.

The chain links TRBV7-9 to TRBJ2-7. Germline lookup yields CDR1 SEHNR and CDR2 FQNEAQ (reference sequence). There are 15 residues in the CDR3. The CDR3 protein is CASSLVGGSGDEQYF.

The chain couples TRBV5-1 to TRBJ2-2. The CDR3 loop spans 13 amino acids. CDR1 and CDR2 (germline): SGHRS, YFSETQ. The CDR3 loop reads CASSNGNTGELFF.

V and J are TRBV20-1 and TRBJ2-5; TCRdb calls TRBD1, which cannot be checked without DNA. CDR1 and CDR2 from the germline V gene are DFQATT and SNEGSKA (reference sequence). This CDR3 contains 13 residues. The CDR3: CSASPGGMETQYF.

The CDR3 spells CATSDPGVSGANVLTF. This chain links TRBV24-1 with TRBJ2-6; no DNA is available, so the TRBD1 call from TCRdb remains unchecked. Germline loops: CDR1 KGHDR, CDR2 SFDVKD. CDR3 size: 16 residues.

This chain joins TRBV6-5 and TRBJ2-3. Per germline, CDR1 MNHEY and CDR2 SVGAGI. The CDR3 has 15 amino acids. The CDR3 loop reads CASSYPFQGTDTQYF.

The CDR3 reads CAISEGLQLSDYEQYF. This chain uses TRBV10-3 with TRBJ2-7. Germline V gives CDR1 ENHRY, CDR2 SYGVKD. The CDR3 is 16 amino acids.

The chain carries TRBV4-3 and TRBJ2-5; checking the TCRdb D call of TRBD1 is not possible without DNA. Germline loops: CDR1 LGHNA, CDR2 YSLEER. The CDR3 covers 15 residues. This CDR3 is CASSQDDRVEETQYF.

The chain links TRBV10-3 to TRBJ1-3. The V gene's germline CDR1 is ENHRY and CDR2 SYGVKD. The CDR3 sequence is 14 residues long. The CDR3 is CAISAAVSGNTIYF.

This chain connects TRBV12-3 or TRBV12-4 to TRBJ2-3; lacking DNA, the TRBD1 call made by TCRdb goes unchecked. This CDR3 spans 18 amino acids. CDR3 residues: CASSLTHRGTLFTDTQYF.

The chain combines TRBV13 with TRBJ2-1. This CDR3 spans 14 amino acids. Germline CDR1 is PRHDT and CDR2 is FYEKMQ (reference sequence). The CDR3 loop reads CASSSPFDGIEQFF.